This is a list of T cell receptor beta chains from one sample in a study of T cell responses to AZD1222 COVID-19 vaccine. Method: immunoSEQ multiplex PCR; TCRdb's copy keeps in-frame clones and lacks some. In the table there are about 180,000 clones, under 95% of which are singletons. The sample was peripheral blood, taken 28 days after the second AZD1222 dose. These TCRs come from an adult who received the AZD1222 COVID-19 vaccine. Both conserved end residues are part of each CDR3. D genes are given only for firm matches. Size is stated for part of the rows, as once, few or many counts, or as a class when the clone is expanded.

NA TRBJ2-1 once TRBV7-3 CASSLMGVHEQFF TGTGCCAGCAGCTTAATGGGGGTCCATGAGCAGTTCTTC
TRBD2 TRBJ2-5 NA TRBV3-1/TRBV3-2 CASSQGLAGGPLETQYF TGTGCCAGCAGCCAAGGGCTAGCGGGAGGGCCCCTAGAGACCCAGTACTTC
TRBD1 TRBJ1-5 NA TRBV7-2 CASSPRQGSLAQHF TGTGCCAGCAGCCCACGACAGGGGTCATTGGCCCAGCATTTT
TRBD1 TRBJ1-2 once TRBV30 CAWRQGAGYGYTF TGTGCCTGGAGACAGGGGGCGGGCTATGGCTACACCTTC
NA TRBJ2-6 NA TRBV19 CASSPGGHPSGANVLTF TGTGCCAGTAGTCCTGGGGGCCACCCTTCTGGGGCCAACGTCCTGACTTTC
TRBD1 TRBJ1-2 NA TRBV16 CASSPFNWGTANFYGYTF TGTGCCAGCAGCCCTTTTAATTGGGGGACAGCAAATTTCTATGGCTACACCTTC
NA TRBJ1-2 NA TRBV7-8 CASSLAFVSGGGDGYTF TGTGCCAGCAGCTTAGCTTTCGTTAGTGGGGGTGGGGATGGCTACACCTTC
NA TRBJ2-7 NA TRBV7-3 CASSFFQGYEQYF TGTGCCAGCAGCTTTTTCCAGGGCTACGAGCAGTACTTC
TRBD2 TRBJ2-5 NA TRBV27 CASSFFAEASGRATQYF TGTGCCAGCAGTTTCTTTGCTGAGGCTAGCGGGAGAGCGACCCAGTACTTC
TRBD1 TRBJ1-4 NA TRBV4-3 CASSQDGTGKGEKLFF TGCGCCAGCAGCCAAGACGGGACAGGGAAAGGTGAAAAACTGTTTTTT
NA TRBJ1-3 NA TRBV18 CASSRQVGSDSGNTIYF TGTGCCAGCTCACGCCAAGTTGGGTCGGACTCTGGAAACACCATATATTTT
TRBD1 TRBJ1-1 NA TRBV12-3/TRBV12-4 CATATGMNTEAFF TGTGCCACCGCGACAGGGATGAACACTGAAGCTTTCTTT
TRBD2 TRBJ2-1 NA TRBV7-9 CASSPLAGVTYNEQFF TGTGCCAGCAGCCCGCTGGCGGGAGTCACCTACAATGAGCAGTTCTTC
TRBD2 TRBJ2-7 NA TRBV6-6 CASSYSSGGPSGYF TGTGCCAGCAGTTACTCTAGCGGGGGGCCTTCGGGGTACTTC
NA TRBJ2-5 NA TRBV11-3 CASSSGVSSEQETQYF TGTGCCAGCAGCTCGGGGGTCTCATCAGAACAGGAGACCCAGTACTTC
NA TRBJ1-6 NA TRBV4-3 CASSQNPAVNSPLHF TGCGCCAGCAGCCAAAACCCAGCAGTGAACTCACCCCTCCACTTT
NA TRBJ2-7 NA TRBV27 CASSLLGRRGEQYF TGTGCCAGCAGTTTATTGGGGCGCCGGGGCGAGCAGTACTTC
NA TRBJ2-3 NA TRBV6-5 CAIKQGRADTDTQYF TGTGCCATAAAACAGGGCCGGGCCGACACAGATACGCAGTATTTT
NA TRBJ1-1 NA TRBV6-1 CASSLNMGTEAFF TGTGCCAGCAGTCTCAATATGGGCACTGAAGCTTTCTTT
NA TRBJ1-1 once TRBV2 CASRTDLNTEAFF TGTGCCAGCAGAACAGATTTGAACACTGAAGCTTTCTTT
NA TRBJ1-5 NA TRBV28 CASSLSNEFNQPQHF TGTGCCAGCAGTTTATCTAACGAGTTCAATCAGCCCCAGCATTTT
TRBD1 TRBJ1-5 NA TRBV24-1 CATSDTRTGTSNQPQHF TGTGCCACCAGTGATACGAGGACAGGGACCAGCAATCAGCCCCAGCATTTT
NA TRBJ2-6 NA TRBV28 CASSLSGAGANVLTF TGTGCCAGCAGTTTATCGGGGGCAGGGGCCAACGTCCTGACTTTC